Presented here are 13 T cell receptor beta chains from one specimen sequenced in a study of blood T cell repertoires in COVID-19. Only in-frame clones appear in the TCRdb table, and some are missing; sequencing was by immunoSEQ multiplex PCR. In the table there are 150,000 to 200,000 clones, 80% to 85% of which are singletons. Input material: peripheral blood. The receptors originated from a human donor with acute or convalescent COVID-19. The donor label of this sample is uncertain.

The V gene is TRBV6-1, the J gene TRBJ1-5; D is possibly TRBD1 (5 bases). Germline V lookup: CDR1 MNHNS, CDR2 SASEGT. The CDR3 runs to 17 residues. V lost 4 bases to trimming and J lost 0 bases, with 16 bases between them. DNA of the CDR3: TGTGCCAGCAGTGTAGCCGGGGGTTACGATAGCAATCAGCCCCAGCATTTT. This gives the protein CASSVAGGYDSNQPQHF.

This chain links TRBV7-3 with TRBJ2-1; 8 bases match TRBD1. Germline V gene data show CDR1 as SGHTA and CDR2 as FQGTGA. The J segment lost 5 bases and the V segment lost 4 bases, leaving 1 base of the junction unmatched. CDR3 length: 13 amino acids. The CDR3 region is CASSSGQDNEQFF. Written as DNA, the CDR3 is TGTGCCAGCAGCTCGGGACAGGACAATGAGCAGTTCTTC.

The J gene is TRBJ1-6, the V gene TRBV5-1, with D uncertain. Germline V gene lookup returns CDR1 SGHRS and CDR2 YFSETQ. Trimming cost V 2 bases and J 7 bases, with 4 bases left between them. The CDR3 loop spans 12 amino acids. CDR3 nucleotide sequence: TGCGCCAGCAGCTTTGAGAATTCACCCCTCCACTTT. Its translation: CASSFENSPLHF.

CDR3 nucleotides: TGTGCTAGCCGTAAAGCGGGAGTCCCTCAAGAGACCCAGTACTTC. Its translation is CASRKAGVPQETQYF. The genes are TRBV7-7 and TRBJ2-5; 8 bases are shared with TRBD2. The CDR3 consists of 15 residues. CDR1 is SSHAT, CDR2 FNYEAQ, per germline (reference sequence).

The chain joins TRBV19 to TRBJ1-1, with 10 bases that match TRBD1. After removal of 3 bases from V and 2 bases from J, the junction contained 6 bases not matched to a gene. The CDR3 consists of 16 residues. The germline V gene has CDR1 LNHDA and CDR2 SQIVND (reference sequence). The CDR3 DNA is TGTGCCAGTAGTATCTCGACAGGGGGCGGTAACACTGAAGCTTTCTTT. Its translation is CASSISTGGGNTEAFF.

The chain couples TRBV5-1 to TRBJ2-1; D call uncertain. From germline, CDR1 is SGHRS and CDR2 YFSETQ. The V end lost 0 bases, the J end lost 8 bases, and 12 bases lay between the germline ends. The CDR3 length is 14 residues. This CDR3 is CASSLEAPLDEQFF. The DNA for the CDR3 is TGCGCCAGCAGCTTGGAAGCCCCTTTGGATGAGCAGTTCTTC.

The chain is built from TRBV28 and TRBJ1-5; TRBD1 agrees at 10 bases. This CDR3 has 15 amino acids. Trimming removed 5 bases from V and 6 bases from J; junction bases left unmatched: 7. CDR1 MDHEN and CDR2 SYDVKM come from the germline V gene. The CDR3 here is CASSRTTGGFQPQHF. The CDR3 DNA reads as TGTGCCAGCAGTCGGACGACAGGGGGCTTTCAGCCCCAGCATTTT.

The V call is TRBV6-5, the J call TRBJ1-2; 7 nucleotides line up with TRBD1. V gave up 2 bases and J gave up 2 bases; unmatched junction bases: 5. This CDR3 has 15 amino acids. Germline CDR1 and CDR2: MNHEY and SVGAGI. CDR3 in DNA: TGTGCCAGCAGTTACGTGACGACAGGGAACTATGGCTACACCTTC. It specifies CASSYVTTGNYGYTF.

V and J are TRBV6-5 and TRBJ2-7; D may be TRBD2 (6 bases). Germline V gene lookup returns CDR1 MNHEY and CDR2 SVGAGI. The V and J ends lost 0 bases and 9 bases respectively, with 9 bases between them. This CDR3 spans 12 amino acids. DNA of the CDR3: TGTGCCAGCAGTTACTCGGGGGGAGGGCAGTACTTC. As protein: CASSYSGGGQYF.

CDR3: CASSLRVTDTQYF. The CDR3 DNA reads as TGTGCCAGCAGCCTGAGGGTCACAGATACGCAGTATTTT. This chain connects TRBV3-1 (or the pseudogene TRBV3-2) to TRBJ2-3; TRBD2 is a possible D gene (5 bases). Trimming took off 4 bases at V and 2 bases at J, with 7 bases between the two ends. CDR3 length: 13 residues. The germline gives CDR1 LGHDT, CDR2 YNNKEL (reference sequence).

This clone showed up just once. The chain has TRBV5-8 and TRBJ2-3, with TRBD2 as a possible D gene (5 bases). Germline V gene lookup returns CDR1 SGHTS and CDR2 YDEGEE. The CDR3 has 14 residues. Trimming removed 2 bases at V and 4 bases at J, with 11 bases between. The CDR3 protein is CASSFSGSSDTQYF. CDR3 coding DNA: TGTGCCAGCAGCTTTTCGGGAAGTTCAGATACGCAGTATTTT. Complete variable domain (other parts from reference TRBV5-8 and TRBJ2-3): EAGVTQSPTHLIKTRGQQATLRCSPISGHTSVYWYQQALGLGLQFLLWYDEGEERNRGNFPPRFSGRQFPNYSSELNVNALELEDSALYLCASSFSGSSDTQYFGPGTRLTVL.

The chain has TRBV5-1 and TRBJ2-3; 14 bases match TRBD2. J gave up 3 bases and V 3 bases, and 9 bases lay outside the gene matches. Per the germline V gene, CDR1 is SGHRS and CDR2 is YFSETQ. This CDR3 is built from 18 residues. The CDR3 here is CASSSGTSGSSRTDTQYF. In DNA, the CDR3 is TGCGCCAGCAGCTCCGGGACTAGCGGGAGTAGTCGTACAGATACGCAGTATTTT.

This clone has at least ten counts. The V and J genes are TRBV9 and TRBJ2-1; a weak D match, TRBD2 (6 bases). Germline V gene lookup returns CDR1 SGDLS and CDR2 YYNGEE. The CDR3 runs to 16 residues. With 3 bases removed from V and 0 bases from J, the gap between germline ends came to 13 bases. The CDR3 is CASSEGLSSSYNEQFF. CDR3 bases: TGTGCCAGCAGCGAGGGACTTTCGAGCTCCTACAATGAGCAGTTCTTC.